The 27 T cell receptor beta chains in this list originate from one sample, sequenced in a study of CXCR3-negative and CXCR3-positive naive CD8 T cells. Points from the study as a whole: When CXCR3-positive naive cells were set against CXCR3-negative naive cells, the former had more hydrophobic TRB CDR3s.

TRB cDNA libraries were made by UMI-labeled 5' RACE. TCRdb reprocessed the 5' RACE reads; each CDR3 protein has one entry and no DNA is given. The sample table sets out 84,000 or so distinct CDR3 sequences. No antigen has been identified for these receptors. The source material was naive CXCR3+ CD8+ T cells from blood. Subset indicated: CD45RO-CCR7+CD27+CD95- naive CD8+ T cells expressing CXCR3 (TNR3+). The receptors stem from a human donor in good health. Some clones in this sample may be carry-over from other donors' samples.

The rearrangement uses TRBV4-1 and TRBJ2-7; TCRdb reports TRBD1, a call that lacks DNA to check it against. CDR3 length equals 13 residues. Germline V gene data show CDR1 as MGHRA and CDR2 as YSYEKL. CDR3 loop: CASSQAPGYEQYF.

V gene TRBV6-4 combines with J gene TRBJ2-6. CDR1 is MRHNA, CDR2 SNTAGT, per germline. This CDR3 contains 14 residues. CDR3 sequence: CASSDNSGANVLTF.

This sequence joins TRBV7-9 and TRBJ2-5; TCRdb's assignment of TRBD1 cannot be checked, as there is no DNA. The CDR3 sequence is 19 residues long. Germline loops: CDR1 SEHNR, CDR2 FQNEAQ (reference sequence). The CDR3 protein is CASTLFPRPGGEPQETQYF.

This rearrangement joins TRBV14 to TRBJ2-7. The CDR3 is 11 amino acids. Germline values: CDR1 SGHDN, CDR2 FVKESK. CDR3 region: CASSRGHEQYF.

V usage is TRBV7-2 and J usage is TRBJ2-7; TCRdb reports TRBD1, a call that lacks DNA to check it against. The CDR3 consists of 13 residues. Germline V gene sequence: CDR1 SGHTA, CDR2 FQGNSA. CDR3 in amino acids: CASSLQGPHEQYF.

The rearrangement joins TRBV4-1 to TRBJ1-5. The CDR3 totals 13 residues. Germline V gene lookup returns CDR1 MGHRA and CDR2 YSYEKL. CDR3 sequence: CASSQERYQPQHF.

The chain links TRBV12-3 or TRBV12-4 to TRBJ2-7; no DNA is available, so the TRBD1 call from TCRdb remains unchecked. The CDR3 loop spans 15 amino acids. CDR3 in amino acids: CASNLGGRGANEQYF.

CDR3 protein: CASSHSGGVTDEQYF. The rearrangement uses TRBV21-1 and TRBJ2-7; TCRdb gives TRBD1 as the D gene, but with no DNA this cannot be confirmed. TRBV21-1 corresponds to a pseudogene. The CDR3 sequence is 15 residues long.

This CDR3 reads CAGSLIRAGGHGPTQYF. The chain couples TRBV7-8 to TRBJ2-3; the TCRdb call, TRBD2, lacks DNA for checking. The CDR3 totals 17 residues. The germline CDR1 and CDR2 sequences are SGHVS and FQNEAQ.

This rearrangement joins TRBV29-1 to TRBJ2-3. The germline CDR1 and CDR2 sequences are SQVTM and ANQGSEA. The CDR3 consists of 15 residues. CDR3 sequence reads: CSVEDQMADTDTQYF.

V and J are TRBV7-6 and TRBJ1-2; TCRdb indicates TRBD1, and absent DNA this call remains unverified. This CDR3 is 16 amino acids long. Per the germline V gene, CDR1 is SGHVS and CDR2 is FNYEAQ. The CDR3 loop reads CASGPGGPESNYGYTF.

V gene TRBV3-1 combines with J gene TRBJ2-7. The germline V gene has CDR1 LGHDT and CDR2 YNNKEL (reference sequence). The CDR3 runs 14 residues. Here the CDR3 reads CASSQGRFGYEQYF.

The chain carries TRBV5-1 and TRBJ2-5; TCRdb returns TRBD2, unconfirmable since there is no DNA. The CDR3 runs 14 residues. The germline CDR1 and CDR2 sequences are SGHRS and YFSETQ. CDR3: CASSLVSDQETQYF.

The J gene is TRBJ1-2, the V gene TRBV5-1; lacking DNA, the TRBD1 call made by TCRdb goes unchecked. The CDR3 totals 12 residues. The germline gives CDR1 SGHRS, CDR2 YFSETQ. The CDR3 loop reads CASSTQGDGYTF. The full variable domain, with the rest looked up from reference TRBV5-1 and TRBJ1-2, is KAGVTQTPRYLIKTRGQQVTLSCSPISGHRSVSWYQQTPGQGLQFLFEYFSETQRNKGNFPGRFSGRQFSNSRSEMNVSTLELGDSALYLCASSTQGDGYTFGSGTRLTVV.

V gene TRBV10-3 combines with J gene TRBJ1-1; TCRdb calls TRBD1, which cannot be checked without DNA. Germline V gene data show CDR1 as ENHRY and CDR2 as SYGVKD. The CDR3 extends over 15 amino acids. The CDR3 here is CAITPGRGPNTEAFF.

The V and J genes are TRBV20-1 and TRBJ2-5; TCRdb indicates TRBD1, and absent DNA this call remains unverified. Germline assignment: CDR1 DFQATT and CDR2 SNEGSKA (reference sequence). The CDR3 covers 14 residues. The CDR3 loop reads CSARGRDYQETQYF.

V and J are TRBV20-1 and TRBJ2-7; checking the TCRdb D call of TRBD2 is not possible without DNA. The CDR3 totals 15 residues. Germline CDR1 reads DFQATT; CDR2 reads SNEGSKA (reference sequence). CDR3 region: CSARPTSGLSYEQYF.

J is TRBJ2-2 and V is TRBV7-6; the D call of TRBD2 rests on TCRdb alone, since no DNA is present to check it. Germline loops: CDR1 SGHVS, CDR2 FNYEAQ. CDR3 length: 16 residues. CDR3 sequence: CASSLVTSGARGELFF.

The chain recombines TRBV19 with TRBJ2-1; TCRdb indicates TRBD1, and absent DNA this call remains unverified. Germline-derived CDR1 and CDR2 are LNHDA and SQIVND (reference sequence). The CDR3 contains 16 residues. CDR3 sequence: CASSSSGGISYNEQFF.

The CDR3 loop reads CASNEWGNSYNEQFF. The chain carries TRBV2 and TRBJ2-1. The length of the CDR3 is 15 residues. The germline gives CDR1 SNHLY, CDR2 FYNNEI.

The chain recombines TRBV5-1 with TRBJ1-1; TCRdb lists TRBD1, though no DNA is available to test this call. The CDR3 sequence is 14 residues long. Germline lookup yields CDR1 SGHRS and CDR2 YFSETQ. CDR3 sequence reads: CASPPGELNTEAFF. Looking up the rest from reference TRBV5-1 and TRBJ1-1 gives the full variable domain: KAGVTQTPRYLIKTRGQQVTLSCSPISGHRSVSWYQQTPGQGLQFLFEYFSETQRNKGNFPGRFSGRQFSNSRSEMNVSTLELGDSALYLCASPPGELNTEAFFGQGTRLTVV.

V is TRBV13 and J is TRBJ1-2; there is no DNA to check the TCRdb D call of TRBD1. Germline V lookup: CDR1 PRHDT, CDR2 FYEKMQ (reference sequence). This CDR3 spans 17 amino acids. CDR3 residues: CASSLGRRAGGESGYTF.

Here the CDR3 reads CASSSSGGTEAFF. The rearrangement uses TRBV28 and TRBJ1-1; TCRdb calls TRBD1, which cannot be checked without DNA. The CDR3 runs 13 residues. Germline lookup yields CDR1 MDHEN and CDR2 SYDVKM.

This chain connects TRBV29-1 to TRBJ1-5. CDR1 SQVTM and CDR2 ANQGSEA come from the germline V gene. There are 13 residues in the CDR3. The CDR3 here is CSVALGGNQPQHF.

This CDR3 is CASSPRAWGRREQYF. This rearrangement joins TRBV28 to TRBJ2-7; TCRdb reports TRBD1, a call that lacks DNA to check it against. Germline CDR1 reads MDHEN; CDR2 reads SYDVKM. This CDR3 is built from 15 residues.

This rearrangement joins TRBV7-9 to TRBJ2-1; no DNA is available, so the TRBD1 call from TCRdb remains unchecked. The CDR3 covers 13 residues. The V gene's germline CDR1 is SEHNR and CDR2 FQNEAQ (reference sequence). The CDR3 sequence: CASSLGGRDEQFF.

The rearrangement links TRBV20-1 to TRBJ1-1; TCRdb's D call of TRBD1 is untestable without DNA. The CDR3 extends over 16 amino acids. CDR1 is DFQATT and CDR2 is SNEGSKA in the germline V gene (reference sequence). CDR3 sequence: CSARGPGFRVDTEAFF.